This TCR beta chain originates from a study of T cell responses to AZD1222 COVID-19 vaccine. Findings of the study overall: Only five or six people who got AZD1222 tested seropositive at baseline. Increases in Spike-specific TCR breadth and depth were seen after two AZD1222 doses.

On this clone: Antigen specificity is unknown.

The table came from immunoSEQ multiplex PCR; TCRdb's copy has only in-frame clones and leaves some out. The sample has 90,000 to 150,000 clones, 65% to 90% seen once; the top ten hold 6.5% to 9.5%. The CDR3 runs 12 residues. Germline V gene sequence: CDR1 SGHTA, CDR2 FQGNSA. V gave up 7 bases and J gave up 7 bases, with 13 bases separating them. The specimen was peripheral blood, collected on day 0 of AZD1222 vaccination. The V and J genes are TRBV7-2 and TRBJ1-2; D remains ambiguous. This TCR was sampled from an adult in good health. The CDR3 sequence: CASTPARGGYTF. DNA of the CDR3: TGTGCCAGCACCCCGGCACGGGGTGGCTACACCTTC. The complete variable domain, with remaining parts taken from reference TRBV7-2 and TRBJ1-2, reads GAGVSQSPSNKVTEKGKDVELRCDPISGHTALYWYRQSLGQGLEFLIYFQGNSAPDKSGLPSDRFSAERTGGSVSTLTIQRTQQEDSAVYLCASTPARGGYTFGSGTRLTVV.